The 7 T cell receptor beta chains below come from one sample, sequenced in a study of blood T cell repertoires in COVID-19. Repertoires were generated with immunoSEQ multiplex PCR, while TCRdb's copy carries only in-frame clones and drops some. Among under 60,000 clones, approximately 87% were seen once, and the ten largest hold approximately 5%. The sequenced sample was peripheral blood. All receptors derive from a human donor in a cohort sampled during active COVID-19.

The chain links TRBV7-2 to TRBJ2-7, with 7 bases lining up with TRBD1. V trimming: 4 bases; J trimming: 5 bases; junction bases outside the gene matches: 11. In germline, CDR1 is SGHTA, CDR2 FQGNSA. The CDR3 runs to 15 residues. CDR3 bases: TGTGCCAGCAGCTACGCCACCGGGACAGTCAACGAGCAGTACTTC. This encodes CASSYATGTVNEQYF.

J is TRBJ2-1 and V is TRBV14; maybe TRBD2 (6 bases). Trimming left V 4 bases short and J 0 bases short, with 10 bases between. CDR3 length: 15 residues. CDR1 and CDR2 from the germline V gene are SGHDN and FVKESK. This CDR3 is CASSPSGRSYNEQFF. CDR3 nucleotides: TGTGCCAGCAGCCCCAGCGGGCGCTCCTACAATGAGCAGTTCTTC.

The gene calls are TRBV6-1 and TRBJ1-5; the match to TRBD1 covers 8 bases. This CDR3 is 15 amino acids long. The germline CDR1 and CDR2 sequences are MNHNS and SASEGT. The trim removed 1 base at V and 7 bases at J, leaving 6 bases unmatched. The CDR3 here is CASSEGTGLGQPQHF. CDR3 sequence (DNA): TGTGCCAGCAGTGAAGGGACAGGGTTGGGGCAGCCCCAGCATTTT.

The V call is TRBV2, the J call TRBJ2-1, with 8 bases identical to TRBD1. The germline CDR1 and CDR2 sequences are SNHLY and FYNNEI. V trimming: 7 bases; J trimming: 7 bases; junction bases outside the gene matches: 9. This CDR3 has 14 residues. In DNA, the CDR3 is TGTGCCAGCATACCACAGGGGGAGGCGAATGAGCAGTTCTTC. Amino acids: CASIPQGEANEQFF.

This clone appeared once. This chain links TRBV30 with TRBJ1-3; D is unresolved. Trimming cost V 2 bases and J 2 bases, with 13 bases left between them. Germline-derived CDR1 and CDR2 are GTSNPN and SVGIG (reference sequence). The CDR3 spans 15 residues. CDR3: CAWSREVVAGNTIYF. CDR3 bases: TGTGCCTGGAGTAGGGAGGTGGTGGCTGGAAACACCATATATTTT. The complete variable domain, with remaining parts taken from reference TRBV30 and TRBJ1-3, reads SQTIHQWPATLVQPVGSPLSLECTVEGTSNPNLYWYRQAAGRGLQLLFYSVGIGQISSEVPQNLSASRPQDRQFILSSKKLLLSDSGFYLCAWSREVVAGNTIYFGEGSWLTVV.

The chain recombines TRBV7-9 with TRBJ1-1; D is uncertain. CDR1 is SEHNR and CDR2 is FQNEAQ in the germline V gene (reference sequence). V gave up 1 base and J gave up 5 bases, with 11 bases separating them. This CDR3 is built from 14 residues. The CDR3 is CASSLGAGETEAFF. The CDR3 coding sequence is TGTGCCAGCAGCTTAGGGGCCGGGGAAACTGAAGCTTTCTTT.

The rearrangement joins TRBV6-6 to TRBJ1-2, with D possibly TRBD1 on 5 matching bases. Germline CDR1 and CDR2: MNHNY and SVGAGI (reference sequence). V gave up 0 bases and J gave up 8 bases, with 13 bases separating them. The CDR3 sequence is 14 residues long. The CDR3 loop reads CASSYSTDIRGYTF. The CDR3 DNA reads TGTGCCAGCAGTTACTCGACAGACATTCGCGGCTACACCTTC.